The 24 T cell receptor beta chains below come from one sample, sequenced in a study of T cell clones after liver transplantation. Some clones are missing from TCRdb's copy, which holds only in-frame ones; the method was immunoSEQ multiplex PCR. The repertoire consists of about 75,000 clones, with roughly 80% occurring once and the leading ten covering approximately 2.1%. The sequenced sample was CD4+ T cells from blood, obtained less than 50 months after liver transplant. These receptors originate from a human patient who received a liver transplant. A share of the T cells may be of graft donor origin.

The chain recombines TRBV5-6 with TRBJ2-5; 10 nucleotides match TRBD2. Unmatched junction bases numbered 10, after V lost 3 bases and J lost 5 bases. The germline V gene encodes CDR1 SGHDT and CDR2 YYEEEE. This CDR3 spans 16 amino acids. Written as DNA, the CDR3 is TGTGCCAGCAGCTCGATGCTAGCGGGGGTAGGGGAGACCCAGTACTTC. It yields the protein CASSSMLAGVGETQYF.

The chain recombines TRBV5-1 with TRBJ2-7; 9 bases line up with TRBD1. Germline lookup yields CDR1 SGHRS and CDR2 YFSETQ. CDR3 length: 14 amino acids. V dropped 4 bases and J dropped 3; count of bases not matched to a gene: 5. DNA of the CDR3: TGCGCCAGCAGCCCGGGACAGGGTTTCTACGAGCAGTACTTC. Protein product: CASSPGQGFYEQYF. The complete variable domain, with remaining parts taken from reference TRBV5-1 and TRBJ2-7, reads KAGVTQTPRYLIKTRGQQVTLSCSPISGHRSVSWYQQTPGQGLQFLFEYFSETQRNKGNFPGRFSGRQFSNSRSEMNVSTLELGDSALYLCASSPGQGFYEQYFGPGTRLTVT.

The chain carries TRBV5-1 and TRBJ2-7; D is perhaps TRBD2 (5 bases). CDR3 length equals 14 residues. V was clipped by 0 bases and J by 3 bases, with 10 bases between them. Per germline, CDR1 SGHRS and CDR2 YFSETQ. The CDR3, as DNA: TGCGCCAGCAGCTTGGACGGACTTCGCTACGAGCAGTACTTC. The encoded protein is CASSLDGLRYEQYF. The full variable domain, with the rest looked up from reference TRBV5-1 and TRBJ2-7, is KAGVTQTPRYLIKTRGQQVTLSCSPISGHRSVSWYQQTPGQGLQFLFEYFSETQRNKGNFPGRFSGRQFSNSRSEMNVSTLELGDSALYLCASSLDGLRYEQYFGPGTRLTVT.

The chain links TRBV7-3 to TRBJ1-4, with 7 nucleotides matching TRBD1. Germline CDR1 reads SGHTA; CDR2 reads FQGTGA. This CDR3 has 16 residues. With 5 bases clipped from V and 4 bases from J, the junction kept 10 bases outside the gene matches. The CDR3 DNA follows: TGTGCCAGCAGCCGGGGACCGGGACAGATTAATGAAAAACTGTTTTTT. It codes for CASSRGPGQINEKLFF.

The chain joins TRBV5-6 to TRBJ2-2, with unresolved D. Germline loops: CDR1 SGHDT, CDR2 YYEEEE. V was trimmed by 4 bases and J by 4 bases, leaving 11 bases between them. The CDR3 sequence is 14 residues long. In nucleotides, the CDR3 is TGTGCCAGCAGCGATGAACATGTCACCGGGGAGCTGTTTTTT. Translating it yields CASSDEHVTGELFF.

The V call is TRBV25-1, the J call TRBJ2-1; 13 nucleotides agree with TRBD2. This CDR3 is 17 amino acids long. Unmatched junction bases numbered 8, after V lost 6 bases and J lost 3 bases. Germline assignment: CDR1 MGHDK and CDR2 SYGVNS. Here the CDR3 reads CASSAGTSGEIYNEQFF. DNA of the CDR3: TGTGCCAGCAGCGCTGGGACTAGCGGGGAAATCTACAATGAGCAGTTCTTC.

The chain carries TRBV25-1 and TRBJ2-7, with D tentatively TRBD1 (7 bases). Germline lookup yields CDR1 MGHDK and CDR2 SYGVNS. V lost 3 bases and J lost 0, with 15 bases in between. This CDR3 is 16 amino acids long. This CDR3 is CASSDGGTAPSYEQYF. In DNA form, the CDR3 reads TGTGCCAGCAGTGATGGGGGGACAGCACCCTCCTACGAGCAGTACTTC.

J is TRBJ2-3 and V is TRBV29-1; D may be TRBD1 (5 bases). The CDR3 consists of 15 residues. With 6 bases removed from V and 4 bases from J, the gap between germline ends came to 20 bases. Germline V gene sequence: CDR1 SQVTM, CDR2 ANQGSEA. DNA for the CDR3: TGCAGCGTCCCTGAATCTACCAGGGCTCCAGATACGCAGTATTTT. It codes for CSVPESTRAPDTQYF.

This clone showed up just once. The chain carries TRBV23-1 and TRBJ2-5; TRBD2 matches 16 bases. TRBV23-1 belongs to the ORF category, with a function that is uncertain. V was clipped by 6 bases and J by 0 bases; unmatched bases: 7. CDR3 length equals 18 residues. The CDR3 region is CASSRGLAGGAYQETQYF. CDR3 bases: TGCGCCAGCAGCCGGGGACTAGCGGGAGGGGCGTACCAAGAGACCCAGTACTTC.

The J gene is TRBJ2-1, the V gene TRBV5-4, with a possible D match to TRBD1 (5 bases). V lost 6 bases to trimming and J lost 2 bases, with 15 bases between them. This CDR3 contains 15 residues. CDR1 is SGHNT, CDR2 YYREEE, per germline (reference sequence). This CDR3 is CASTPWGEPYNEQFF. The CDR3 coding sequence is TGTGCCAGCACCCCGTGGGGCGAACCCTACAATGAGCAGTTCTTC. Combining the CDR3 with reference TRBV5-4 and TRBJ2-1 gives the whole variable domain ETGVTQSPTHLIKTRGQQVTLRCSSQSGHNTVSWYQQALGQGPQFIFQYYREEENGRGNFPPRFSGLQFPNYSSELNVNALELDDSALYLCASTPWGEPYNEQFFGPGTRLTVL.

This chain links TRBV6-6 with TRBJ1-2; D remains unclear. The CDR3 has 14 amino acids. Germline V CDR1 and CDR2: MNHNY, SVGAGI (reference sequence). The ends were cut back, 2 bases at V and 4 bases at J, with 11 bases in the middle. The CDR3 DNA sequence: TGTGCCAGCAGTTACGTGGGGAGGACCTATGGCTACACCTTC. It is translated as CASSYVGRTYGYTF.

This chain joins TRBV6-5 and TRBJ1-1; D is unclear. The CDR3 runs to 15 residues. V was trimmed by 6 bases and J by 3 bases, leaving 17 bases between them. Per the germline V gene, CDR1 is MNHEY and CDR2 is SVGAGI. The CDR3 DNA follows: TGTGCCAGCAGCTACCGTGAGTACGGGGACACTGAAGCTTTCTTT. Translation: CASSYREYGDTEAFF.

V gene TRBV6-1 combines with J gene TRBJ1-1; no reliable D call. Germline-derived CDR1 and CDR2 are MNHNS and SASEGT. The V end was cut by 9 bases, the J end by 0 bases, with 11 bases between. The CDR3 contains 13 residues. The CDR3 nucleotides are TGTGCCAGTTGGCAGAATTTGAACACTGAAGCTTTCTTT. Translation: CASWQNLNTEAFF.

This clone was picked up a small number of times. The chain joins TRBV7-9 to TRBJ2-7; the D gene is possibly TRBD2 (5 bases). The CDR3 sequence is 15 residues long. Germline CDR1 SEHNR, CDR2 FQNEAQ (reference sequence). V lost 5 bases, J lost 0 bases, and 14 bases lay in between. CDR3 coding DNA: TGTGCCAGCAGCCGCGAGGGAAGGAGCTCCTACGAGCAGTACTTC. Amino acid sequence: CASSREGRSSYEQYF. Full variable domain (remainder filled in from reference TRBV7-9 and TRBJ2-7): DTGVSQNPRHKITKRGQNVTFRCDPISEHNRLYWYRQTLGQGPEFLTYFQNEAQLEKSRLLSDRFSAERPKGSFSTLEIQRTEQGDSAMYLCASSREGRSSYEQYFGPGTRLTVT.

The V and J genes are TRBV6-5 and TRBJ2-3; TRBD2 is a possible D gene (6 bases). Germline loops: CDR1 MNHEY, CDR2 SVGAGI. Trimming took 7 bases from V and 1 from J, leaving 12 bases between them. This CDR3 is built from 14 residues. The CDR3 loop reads CASNPGTRTDTQYF. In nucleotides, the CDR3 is TGTGCCAGCAACCCCGGGACTCGCACAGATACGCAGTATTTT.

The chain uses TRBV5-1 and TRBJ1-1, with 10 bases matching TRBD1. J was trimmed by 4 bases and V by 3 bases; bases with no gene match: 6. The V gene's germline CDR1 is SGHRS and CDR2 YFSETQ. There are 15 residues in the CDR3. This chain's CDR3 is CASSSGQGEGTEAFF. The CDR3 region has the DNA TGCGCCAGCAGCTCCGGACAGGGGGAAGGCACTGAAGCTTTCTTT.

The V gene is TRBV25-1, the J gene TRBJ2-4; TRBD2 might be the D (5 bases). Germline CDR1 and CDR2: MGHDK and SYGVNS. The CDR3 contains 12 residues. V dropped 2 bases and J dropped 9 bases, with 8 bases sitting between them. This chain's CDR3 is CASSESGGIQYF. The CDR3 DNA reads TGTGCCAGCAGTGAAAGCGGCGGCATTCAGTACTTC.

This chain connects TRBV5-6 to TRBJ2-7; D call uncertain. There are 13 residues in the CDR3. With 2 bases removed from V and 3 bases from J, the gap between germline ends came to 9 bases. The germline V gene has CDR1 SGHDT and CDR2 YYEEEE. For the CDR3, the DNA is TGTGCCAGCAGCTTCGGTAGAGACTACGAGCAGTACTTC. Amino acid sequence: CASSFGRDYEQYF.

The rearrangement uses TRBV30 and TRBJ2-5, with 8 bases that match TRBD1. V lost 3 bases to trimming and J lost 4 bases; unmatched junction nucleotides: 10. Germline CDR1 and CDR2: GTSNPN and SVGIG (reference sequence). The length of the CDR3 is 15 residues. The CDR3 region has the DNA TGTGCCTGGAGCGCAGGACAGGGAAATCGAGAGACCCAGTACTTC. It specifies CAWSAGQGNRETQYF.

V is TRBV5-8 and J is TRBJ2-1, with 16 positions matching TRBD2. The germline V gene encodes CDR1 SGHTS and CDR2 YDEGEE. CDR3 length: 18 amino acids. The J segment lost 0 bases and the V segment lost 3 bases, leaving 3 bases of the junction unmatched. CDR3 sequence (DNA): TGTGCCAGCAGCTCGGGACTAGCGGGAGGGCGCTCCTACAATGAGCAGTTCTTC. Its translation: CASSSGLAGGRSYNEQFF.

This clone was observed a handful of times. The CDR3 region is CASSAPGGYTF. Written as DNA, the CDR3 is TGTGCCAGCAGCGCTCCTGGGGGCTACACCTTC. The chain joins TRBV28 to TRBJ1-2, with D uncertain. The V end lost 6 bases, the J end lost 8 bases, and 10 bases lay between the germline ends. This CDR3 region has 11 residues. Germline V CDR1 and CDR2: MDHEN, SYDVKM.

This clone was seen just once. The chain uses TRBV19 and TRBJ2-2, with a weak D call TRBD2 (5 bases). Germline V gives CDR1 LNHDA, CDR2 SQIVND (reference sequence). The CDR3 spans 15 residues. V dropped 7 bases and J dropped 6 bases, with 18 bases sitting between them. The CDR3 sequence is CASMSRRTDSGELFF. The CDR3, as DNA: TGTGCCAGTATGTCAAGGAGGACCGACTCCGGGGAGCTGTTTTTT.

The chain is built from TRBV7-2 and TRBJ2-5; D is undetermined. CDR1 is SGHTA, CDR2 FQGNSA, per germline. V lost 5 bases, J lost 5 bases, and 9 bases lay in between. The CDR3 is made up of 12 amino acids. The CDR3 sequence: CASSPGRETQYF. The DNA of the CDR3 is TGTGCCAGCAGCCCCGGTCGGGAGACCCAGTACTTC.

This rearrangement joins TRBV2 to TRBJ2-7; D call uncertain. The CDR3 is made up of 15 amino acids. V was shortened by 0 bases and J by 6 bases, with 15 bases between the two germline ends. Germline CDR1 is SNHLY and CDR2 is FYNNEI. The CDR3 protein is CASSEALHRLGEQYF. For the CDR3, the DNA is TGTGCCAGCAGTGAAGCGCTTCACCGCCTGGGCGAGCAGTACTTC. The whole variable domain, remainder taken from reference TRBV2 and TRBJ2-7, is EPEVTQTPSHQVTQMGQEVILRCVPISNHLYFYWYRQILGQKVEFLVSFYNNEISEKSEIFDDQFSVERPDGSNFTLKIRSTKLEDSAMYFCASSEALHRLGEQYFGPGTRLTVT.